These 9 T cell receptor beta chains share one sample of origin, sequenced in a study of cytomegalovirus exposure and HLA in healthy donors (dated by TCRdb to 2017 to 2019). The method behind the library was the immunoSEQ multiplex PCR assay. For the multiplex PCR, a mixture combining 60 forward primers for TCR Vbeta segments and 13 reverse primers for TCR Jbeta segments was used. The clones in this table, taken by TCRdb from immuneACCESS, are in-frame only. Not every clone is retained; where verified, under half of the shortfall comes from an unresolved V gene, and the cause of the rest is unknown. Counted in this sample were under 150,000 clones; roughly 78% of them appeared once. About 3.9% of the sample lies in the top ten. Sequenced sample: PBMCs. These TCRs come from a man aged 45 to 65 in good health and CMV-seropositive.

This clone has just one count. The chain's CDR3 is CASTQGSVNYGYTF. The CDR3 DNA follows: TGTGCCAGCACTCAGGGATCTGTTAACTATGGCTACACCTTC. This chain joins TRBV2 and TRBJ1-2, with D possibly being TRBD1 (5 bases). The CDR3 sequence is 14 residues long. V dropped 7 bases and J dropped 1 base, with 13 bases sitting between them. Germline V lookup: CDR1 SNHLY, CDR2 FYNNEI.

The rearrangement uses TRBV19 and TRBJ1-2, with D possibly being TRBD1 (6 bases). The germline V and J ends were trimmed by 3 bases and 4 bases, with 18 bases remaining between them. Germline CDR1 and CDR2: LNHDA and SQIVND (reference sequence). CDR3 length equals 16 residues. The CDR3 is CASSMNGQFASYGYTF. In DNA, the CDR3 is TGTGCCAGTAGTATGAACGGACAGTTTGCTTCCTATGGCTACACCTTC. Together with reference TRBV19 and TRBJ1-2, the CDR3 gives the full variable domain: DGGITQSPKYLFRKEGQNVTLSCEQNLNHDAMYWYRQDPGQGLRLIYYSQIVNDFQKGDIAEGYSVSREKKESFPLTVTSAQKNPTAFYLCASSMNGQFASYGYTFGSGTRLTVV.

V gene TRBV5-8 combines with J gene TRBJ1-5; D is unresolved. Germline V gene lookup returns CDR1 SGHTS and CDR2 YDEGEE. The CDR3 spans 15 residues. Trimming pared 0 bases from V and 2 bases from J, leaving 9 bases between. CDR3 nucleotide sequence: TGTGCCAGCAGCTTGGGGCAGTATGGCAATCAGCCCCAGCATTTT. It yields the protein CASSLGQYGNQPQHF.

This clone was detected only a few times. V usage is TRBV15 and J usage is TRBJ2-5; D is unclear. V was trimmed by 3 bases and J by 6 bases, leaving 11 bases between them. The length of the CDR3 is 13 residues. The germline V gene encodes CDR1 LNHNV and CDR2 YYDKDF (reference sequence). CDR3 sequence (DNA): TGTGCCACCAGCAGTGCAGGATCAAAGACCCAGTACTTC. It is translated as CATSSAGSKTQYF. Based on the CDR3 plus reference TRBV15 and TRBJ2-5, the full variable domain is DAMVIQNPRYQVTQFGKPVTLSCSQTLNHNVMYWYQQKSSQAPKLLFHYYDKDFNNEADTPDNFQSRRPNTSFCFLDIRSPGLGDTAMYLCATSSAGSKTQYFGPGTRLLVL.

The CDR3 bases are TGTGCCAGTCGACCGCAGACAGGGGGAGGAAACACCATATATTTT. The encoded protein is CASRPQTGGGNTIYF. The gene calls are TRBV19 and TRBJ1-3, with TRBD1 matching 9 bases. The length of the CDR3 is 15 residues. Looked up from germline, CDR1 is LNHDA and CDR2 is SQIVND (reference sequence). Trimming removed 8 bases from V and 4 bases from J; junction bases left unmatched: 9.

This chain joins TRBV4-3 and TRBJ2-3; 12 bases fit TRBD2. V lost 4 bases, J lost 6 bases, and 5 bases stayed unmatched. CDR3 length: 15 amino acids. The germline V gene has CDR1 LGHNA and CDR2 YSLEER. The CDR3 nucleotides are TGCGCCAGCAGCCCAACGACTAGCGGGAGCGATACGCAGTATTTT. It encodes CASSPTTSGSDTQYF.

The rearrangement joins TRBV7-2 to TRBJ1-2; weak D call: TRBD1 (6 bases). Germline V lookup: CDR1 SGHTA, CDR2 FQGNSA. V gave up 6 bases and J gave up 4 bases, with 24 bases separating them. This CDR3 spans 17 amino acids. The CDR3 bases are TGTGCCAGCAGTCCCAGTCACGGGGGGCAGCTTGGCTATGGCTACACCTTC. It specifies CASSPSHGGQLGYGYTF.

This clone has more than one count but fewer than ten. This chain links TRBV7-8 with TRBJ2-3; TRBD1 aligns across 7 bases. Germline trimming cut 6 bases from V and 7 bases from J; bases unmatched to any gene: 10. The CDR3 sequence is 14 residues long. CDR1 is SGHVS and CDR2 is FQNEAQ in the germline V gene. This CDR3 reads CASSPSTGENTQYF. Written as DNA, the CDR3 is TGTGCCAGCAGTCCGTCAACAGGGGAAAATACGCAGTATTTT.

The rearrangement joins TRBV2 to TRBJ2-5; TRBD1 matches 9 bases. The CDR3 runs 14 residues. Germline CDR1 is SNHLY and CDR2 is FYNNEI. The V gene end was trimmed by 4 bases and the J gene end by 5 bases; junction bases not matched to a gene: 5. In nucleotides, the CDR3 is TGTGCCAGCAGTGCAAGACAGGGGGTGGAGACCCAGTACTTC. Its translation is CASSARQGVETQYF. The whole variable domain, remainder taken from reference TRBV2 and TRBJ2-5, is EPEVTQTPSHQVTQMGQEVILRCVPISNHLYFYWYRQILGQKVEFLVSFYNNEISEKSEIFDDQFSVERPDGSNFTLKIRSTKLEDSAMYFCASSARQGVETQYFGPGTRLLVL.